This T cell receptor beta chain is drawn from a study of beta chain features in type 1 diabetes. The study's findings and limits: A potential influence of HLA type upon TCRB rearrangement remained unresolved herein. Possible PCR preference for shorter templates applied equally to patients and controls.

Naive, central memory, regulatory and stem cell-like memory cells within the CD4+ compartment were sorted using CD45RO/CCR7/CD25/CD127/CD95/CD27. The authors reverse transcribed all of the isolated RNA, so sequencing captured expressed TCRB transcripts. The data were produced by immunoSEQ multiplex PCR, yet TCRdb's version contains in-frame clones alone and is incomplete. The sample holds 130,000 to 150,000 clones, more than 9% seen once. Germline loops: CDR1 SGDLS, CDR2 YYNGEE. V gave up 0 bases and J gave up 4 bases; unmatched junction bases: 2. The CDR3 is 15 residues long. This clone occurred many times. The target antigen is unknown.

Sequences were obtained from naive CD4+ T cells from blood. The V gene is TRBV9, the J gene TRBJ2-1, with 9 nucleotides matching TRBD2. The clonotype comes from a man aged 18 to 30 in good health. The DNA for the CDR3 is TGTGCCAGCAGCGTAGGACTAGCGGAATACAATGAGCAGTTCTTC. This sequence encodes CASSVGLAEYNEQFF.